These 19 T cell receptor beta chains originate from one sample sequenced in a study of blood T cell repertoires in COVID-19. Produced via immunoSEQ multiplex PCR; TCRdb's table is partial and in-frame only. The repertoire holds tens of thousands of clones, around 91% seen once, with 1% in the top ten. Sequenced sample: peripheral blood. Receptor source: a woman between 50 and 59 years old in a cohort sampled during active COVID-19.

The V call is TRBV15, the J call TRBJ1-2; 8 bases are shared with TRBD1. The germline V gene encodes CDR1 LNHNV and CDR2 YYDKDF (reference sequence). The trim removed 3 bases at V and 7 bases at J, leaving 7 bases unmatched. The CDR3 totals 14 residues. The CDR3 region is CATSRRTGTSGYTF. DNA for the CDR3: TGTGCCACCAGCAGGAGGACAGGGACCTCTGGCTACACCTTC. Based on the CDR3 plus reference TRBV15 and TRBJ1-2, the full variable domain is DAMVIQNPRYQVTQFGKPVTLSCSQTLNHNVMYWYQQKSSQAPKLLFHYYDKDFNNEADTPDNFQSRRPNTSFCFLDIRSPGLGDTAMYLCATSRRTGTSGYTFGSGTRLTVV.

This chain joins TRBV9 and TRBJ1-2, with 7 bases lining up with TRBD1. Germline CDR1 reads SGDLS; CDR2 reads YYNGEE. CDR3 length: 13 residues. With V trimmed by 3 bases and J by 4 bases, 3 bases remained unmatched. CDR3 protein: CASSAGQTYGYTF. The DNA for the CDR3 is TGTGCCAGCAGCGCGGGACAGACCTATGGCTACACCTTC.

The V gene is TRBV29-1, the J gene TRBJ2-1, with 11 bases that match TRBD2. V shed 5 bases and J 2 bases; nucleotides not matched to a gene: 5. The CDR3 has 15 amino acids. In germline, CDR1 is SQVTM, CDR2 ANQGSEA. The chain's CDR3 is CSVLAGGYAYNEQFF. Written as DNA, the CDR3 is TGCAGCGTTCTAGCGGGAGGCTACGCCTACAATGAGCAGTTCTTC.

The gene calls are TRBV11-3 and TRBJ2-3; 11 nucleotides agree with TRBD2. The J segment lost 5 bases and the V segment lost 0 bases, leaving 4 bases of the junction unmatched. The germline CDR1 and CDR2 sequences are SGHNT and YENEEA. This CDR3 comprises 16 residues. CDR3 sequence (DNA): TGTGCCAGCAGCTTAGATAGCGGGAGGGCCGGAGATACGCAGTATTTT. Protein sequence: CASSLDSGRAGDTQYF.

The chain carries TRBV7-3 and TRBJ2-1; tentative D call: TRBD1 (6 bases). The CDR3 is 16 amino acids. Germline V gene sequence: CDR1 SGHTA, CDR2 FQGTGA. V was shortened by 1 base and J by 6 bases, with 16 bases between the two germline ends. CDR3 in amino acids: CASSLNPGQIFNEQFF. The CDR3 nucleotides are TGTGCCAGCAGCTTAAACCCGGGACAAATCTTCAATGAGCAGTTCTTC.

The chain recombines TRBV7-8 with TRBJ2-3, with D perhaps TRBD2 (5 bases). V gave up 3 bases and J gave up 1 base, with 14 bases separating them. Germline V gene lookup returns CDR1 SGHVS and CDR2 FQNEAQ. This CDR3 comprises 16 residues. CDR3 sequence reads: CASSLNSGIRTDTQYF. The CDR3 DNA follows: TGTGCCAGCAGCTTGAATTCGGGAATTCGCACAGATACGCAGTATTTT.

This clone was picked up a small number of times. This chain connects TRBV28 to TRBJ1-5; a possible D gene is TRBD1 (6 bases). Trimming left V 2 bases short and J 2 bases short, with 13 bases between. Looked up from germline, CDR1 is MDHEN and CDR2 is SYDVKM. CDR3 size: 16 residues. The CDR3 sequence: CASSLGGAQGNQPQHF. CDR3 nucleotide sequence: TGTGCCAGCAGTTTAGGGGGGGCTCAAGGCAATCAGCCCCAGCATTTT.

CDR3 sequence reads: CASSPNWRDMNEKLFF. The DNA of the CDR3 is TGTGCCAGCAGTCCGAACTGGCGGGATATGAATGAAAAACTGTTTTTT. J is TRBJ1-4 and V is TRBV28; the D is unclear. Trimming took 5 bases from V and 5 from J, leaving 18 bases between them. Germline CDR1 MDHEN, CDR2 SYDVKM. There are 16 residues in the CDR3.

The chain carries TRBV15 and TRBJ2-3; tentative D call: TRBD2 (7 bases). Per the germline V gene, CDR1 is LNHNV and CDR2 is YYDKDF (reference sequence). The CDR3 covers 16 residues. V gave up 3 bases and J gave up 1 base, with 14 bases separating them. The CDR3 loop reads CATSSVREGGTDTQYF. Written as DNA, the CDR3 is TGTGCCACCAGCAGCGTGAGGGAGGGGGGCACAGATACGCAGTATTTT.

The V call is TRBV5-1, the J call TRBJ1-5, with 12 bases that match TRBD1. Germline values: CDR1 SGHRS, CDR2 YFSETQ. The V gene end was trimmed by 4 bases and the J gene end by 1 base; junction bases not matched to a gene: 6. There are 17 residues in the CDR3. The CDR3 bases are TGCGCCAGCAGCCTGGGGACAGGGGGCGGAAGCAATCAGCCCCAGCATTTT. Encoded protein: CASSLGTGGGSNQPQHF. Drawing the rest from reference TRBV5-1 and TRBJ1-5, the complete variable domain is KAGVTQTPRYLIKTRGQQVTLSCSPISGHRSVSWYQQTPGQGLQFLFEYFSETQRNKGNFPGRFSGRQFSNSRSEMNVSTLELGDSALYLCASSLGTGGGSNQPQHFGDGTRLSIL.

This clone was detected only a few times. The chain joins TRBV7-9 to TRBJ1-4; D possibly corresponds to TRBD1 (5 bases). The CDR3 consists of 12 residues. V lost 6 bases to trimming and J lost 8 bases, with 10 bases between them. In germline, CDR1 is SEHNR, CDR2 FQNEAQ (reference sequence). This chain's CDR3 is CASRQETEKLFF. The CDR3 coding sequence is TGTGCCAGCAGACAGGAGACCGAAAAACTGTTTTTT.

The genes are TRBV27 and TRBJ2-1, with 7 nucleotides matching TRBD2. V lost 6 bases to trimming and J lost 2 bases; unmatched junction nucleotides: 13. The V gene's germline CDR1 is MNHEY and CDR2 SMNVEV (reference sequence). This CDR3 contains 17 residues. The CDR3 loop is CASRGFRGSGPYNEQFF. The DNA for the CDR3 is TGTGCCAGCAGGGGCTTTCGCGGGAGCGGGCCCTACAATGAGCAGTTCTTC.

V and J are TRBV5-6 and TRBJ1-5, with 10 bases aligning to TRBD1. From germline, CDR1 is SGHDT and CDR2 YYEEEE. This CDR3 comprises 16 residues. V trimming: 0 bases; J trimming: 7 bases; junction bases outside the gene matches: 7. CDR3 DNA sequence: TGTGCCAGCAGCTTGGCCGGGACAGGGGATAAGCAGCCCCAGCATTTT. This encodes CASSLAGTGDKQPQHF.

The J gene is TRBJ2-3, the V gene TRBV4-2; 10 nucleotides match TRBD2. CDR1 and CDR2 (germline): LGHNA, YNFKEQ. The CDR3 is 16 residues long. V was clipped by 2 bases and J by 5 bases; unmatched bases: 7. The CDR3 DNA is TGTGCCAGCAGCCAAAACCCTAGCGGGAGAGAAGATACGCAGTATTTT. It yields the protein CASSQNPSGREDTQYF.

The gene calls are TRBV28 and TRBJ2-7; D may be TRBD1 (5 bases). The CDR3 has 13 amino acids. Trimming took off 2 bases at V and 6 bases at J, with 11 bases between the two ends. The V gene's germline CDR1 is MDHEN and CDR2 SYDVKM. Here the CDR3 reads CASSLGDSPEQYF. The DNA for the CDR3 is TGTGCCAGCAGTTTAGGCGACAGTCCCGAGCAGTACTTC.

The rearrangement joins TRBV5-1 to TRBJ2-7; D may be TRBD1 (6 bases). V was cut by 3 bases and J by 5 bases, with 21 bases left in between. Germline CDR1 reads SGHRS; CDR2 reads YFSETQ. CDR3 size: 16 residues. CDR3 nucleotide sequence: TGCGCCAGCAGCTCAACCTCAGGGGTCGGTCTTAACGAGCAGTACTTC. This translates into CASSSTSGVGLNEQYF. The whole variable domain, filled in from reference TRBV5-1 and TRBJ2-7, reads KAGVTQTPRYLIKTRGQQVTLSCSPISGHRSVSWYQQTPGQGLQFLFEYFSETQRNKGNFPGRFSGRQFSNSRSEMNVSTLELGDSALYLCASSSTSGVGLNEQYFGPGTRLTVT.

The chain employs TRBV7-9 and TRBJ1-1, with D unclear. CDR1 is SEHNR and CDR2 is FQNEAQ in the germline V gene (reference sequence). There are 11 residues in the CDR3. With 5 bases removed from V and 3 bases from J, the gap between germline ends came to 4 bases. CDR3: CASSLYTEAFF. The DNA of the CDR3 is TGTGCCAGCAGCCTTTACACTGAAGCTTTCTTT.

The chain employs TRBV9 and TRBJ1-1; D is unresolved. The CDR3 runs to 14 residues. V shed 0 bases and J shed 1 base, with 7 bases lying between them. CDR1 and CDR2 from the germline V gene are SGDLS and YYNGEE. The CDR3 DNA is TGTGCCAGCAGCGTAGCTGTAAAGAACACTGAAGCTTTCTTT. As protein: CASSVAVKNTEAFF.

The V gene is TRBV11-1, the J gene TRBJ2-1, with a tentative D call TRBD2 (6 bases). Germline V gene lookup returns CDR1 SGHAT and CDR2 FQDESV (reference sequence). Trimming left V 1 base short and J 8 bases short, with 9 bases between. The CDR3 covers 13 residues. The chain's CDR3 is CASSLVGEDEQFF. The DNA for the CDR3 is TGTGCCAGCAGCTTAGTGGGGGAGGATGAGCAGTTCTTC.